This T cell receptor beta chain was captured by sequencing in a study of human T cells and chemical hapten exposure. Study as a whole: Throughout the roughly 24-week study, diphenylcyclopropenone was applied weekly to the patients' scalps.

General study points: Expanded TCRs created a significantly greater count of big CDR3 similarity clusters than controls did.

Original processing methods: Sample-level TCR yields exhibited a median of approximately 89,000, with a range of roughly 20,000 to 750,000. TCRdb used MiXCR to reprocess the RACE reads, holding one entry per CDR3 protein. TCRdb's processing, not the authors' own work, is the source of the V and J calls. The table shows under 450,000 distinct CDR3 sequences, with more than 4.5% occurring only once. Time point given: patch test 1, 2 weeks after DPC sensitization. The treatment here: therapeutic diphenylcyclopropenone sensitization with weekly scalp DPC. Whole blood, unfractionated, served as the material for total RNA extraction. This clonotype was seen many times. What it binds is not known. The receptor's source is a woman aged 45-60 years with alopecia areata. Some clones in this sample may be carry-over from other donors' samples. The sample here was whole blood, taken in connection with sensitization to the hapten diphenylcyclopropenone (DPC).

CDR3 loop: CASSGGTNSNQPQHF. Written as DNA, the CDR3 is TGTGCCAGCAGCGGGGGGACTAATAGCAATCAGCCCCAGCATTTT. The J gene is TRBJ1-5, the V gene TRBV7-2, with D perhaps TRBD1 (5 bases). Between the trimmed V and J ends, which lost 5 bases and 0 bases, there was a span of 11 bases. The CDR3 length is 15 residues. Germline assignment: CDR1 SGHTA and CDR2 FQGNSA.